This T cell receptor (beta chain) was found in a study of T-cell reconstitution after alpha-beta-depleted transplantation in children. The CDR3 contains 17 residues. Germline V gives CDR1 SGHRS, CDR2 YFSETQ. The V segment lost 4 bases and the J segment 2 bases; nucleotides outside the gene matches: 9. The library targeted TCRbeta and was prepared with unique molecular identifiers. TCRdb processed the PCR reads anew with MiXCR; each CDR3 protein has one entry. The sample lists 250,000 to 350,000 distinct CDR3 sequences, about 10% seen once, with 10% in the top ten. The source material was PBMCs from the stem cell graft donor, sampled from the stem cell graft. This rearrangement joins TRBV5-1 to TRBJ2-7, with 13 bases matching TRBD2. The source of this sequence is a human donor who donated a stem cell graft to a child with SCID. The CDR3 region is CASSVGLAGPGAYEQYF. The CDR3 region has the DNA TGCGCCAGCAGCGTGGGACTAGCGGGGCCCGGGGCCTACGAGCAGTACTTC.